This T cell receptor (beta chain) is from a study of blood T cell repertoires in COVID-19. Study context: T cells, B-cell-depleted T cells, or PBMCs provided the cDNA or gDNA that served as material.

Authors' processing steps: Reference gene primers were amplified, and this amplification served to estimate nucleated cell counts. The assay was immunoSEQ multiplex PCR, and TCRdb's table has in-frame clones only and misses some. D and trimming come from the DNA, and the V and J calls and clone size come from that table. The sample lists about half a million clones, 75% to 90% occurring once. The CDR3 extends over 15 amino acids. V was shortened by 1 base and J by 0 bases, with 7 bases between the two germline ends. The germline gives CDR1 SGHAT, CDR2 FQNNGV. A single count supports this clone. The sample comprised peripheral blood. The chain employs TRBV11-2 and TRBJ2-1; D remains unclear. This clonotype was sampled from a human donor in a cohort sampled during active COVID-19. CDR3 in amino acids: CASSLGRGSYNEQFF. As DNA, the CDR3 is TGTGCCAGCAGCTTAGGCCGCGGCTCCTACAATGAGCAGTTCTTC. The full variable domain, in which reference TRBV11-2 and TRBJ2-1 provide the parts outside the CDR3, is EAGVAQSPRYKIIEKRQSVAFWCNPISGHATLYWYQQILGQGPKLLIQFQNNGVVDDSQLPKDRFSAERLKGVDSTLKIQPAKLEDSAVYLCASSLGRGSYNEQFFGPGTRLTVL.